This TCR beta chain was found in a study of PD-1 blockade in classical Hodgkin lymphoma. The study's findings and limits: A significant rise in TCR diversity by C4D1 was seen for CD4+ but not CD8+ cells.

Autologous stem cell transplantation was followed by relapse in every patient, and brentuximab vedotin exposure varied. V was trimmed by 4 bases and J by 7 bases, leaving 17 bases between them. Germline CDR1 is ENHRY and CDR2 is SYGVKD. The CDR3 covers 14 residues. As for this clone: The antigen is unknown.

Generated by immunoSEQ multiplex PCR, the TCRdb table keeps only in-frame clones and is missing some. The sample has approximately 11,000 clones; less than 80% are singletons. The chain has TRBV10-3 and TRBJ2-7; possible D gene TRBD2, 6 bases. Sequenced material: peripheral blood mononuclear cells (PBMCs), taken at baseline. The sequence was obtained from a human donor with classical Hodgkin lymphoma. This CDR3 is CAISVTSGEVEQYF. The DNA of the CDR3 is TGTGCCATCAGTGTGACTAGTGGGGAAGTTGAGCAGTACTTC.